This is a list of T cell receptor beta chains from one sample in a study of T cells in Graves' hyperthyroidism and ophthalmopathy. Each CDR3 protein is one row after TCRdb ran MiXCR on the multiplex PCR reads. Of roughly 500,000 distinct CDR3 sequences in the sample, approximately 48% were seen once. The sequenced sample consisted of peripheral blood or thyroid tissue (not recorded which). These TCRs come from an adult woman with Graves' disease, either hyperthyroidism or ophthalmopathy (not recorded which). Each CDR3 is given without its conserved first and last residue. A clone size is listed for some rows: how often the clone was seen (once, few, many), or a class if it is expanded.

clone_size | j_call | v_call | cdr3_aa
many | TRBJ1-1 | TRBV4-3 | ASSQDLDRGPAF
many | TRBJ2-5 | TRBV5-1 | ASSFDPGETQY
NA | TRBJ2-7 | TRBV7-2 | ASSHPGQNYEQY
NA | TRBJ1-1 | TRBV29-1 | SVEGEGAF
NA | TRBJ1-6 | TRBV9 | ASSVSGGDSPLH
many | TRBJ1-2 | TRBV2 | ASMRDAQANYGYT
many | TRBJ2-5 | TRBV7-2 | ASSLRGFESETQY
NA | TRBJ1-5 | TRBV10-3 | AISASGAGNQPQH
NA | TRBJ1-5 | TRBV15 | ATSRSSTVNQPQH
NA | TRBJ1-5 | TRBV7-8 | ASSLEPANQPQH
NA | TRBJ2-7 | TRBV10-3 | AISEGRGQDEQY
many | TRBJ1-1 | TRBV5-1 | ASSWTGRENTEAF
NA | TRBJ1-2 | TRBV10-3 | AITEGQGDDGYT
NA | TRBJ1-1 | TRBV5-1 | ASSSRTGTESNTEAF
once | TRBJ2-6 | TRBV20-1 | SAAGAPGANVLT
NA | TRBJ1-2 | TRBV9 | ASTPGGFWGYT
NA | TRBJ1-4 | TRBV5-1 | ASSLWGTGNEKLF
NA | TRBJ1-1 | TRBV3-1 | ASSQDLMNAEAF
NA | TRBJ1-2 | TRBV12-3/TRBV12-4 | ASSLYRAGDGYT
few | TRBJ1-2 | TRBV20-1 | SLRDTSGDDGYT